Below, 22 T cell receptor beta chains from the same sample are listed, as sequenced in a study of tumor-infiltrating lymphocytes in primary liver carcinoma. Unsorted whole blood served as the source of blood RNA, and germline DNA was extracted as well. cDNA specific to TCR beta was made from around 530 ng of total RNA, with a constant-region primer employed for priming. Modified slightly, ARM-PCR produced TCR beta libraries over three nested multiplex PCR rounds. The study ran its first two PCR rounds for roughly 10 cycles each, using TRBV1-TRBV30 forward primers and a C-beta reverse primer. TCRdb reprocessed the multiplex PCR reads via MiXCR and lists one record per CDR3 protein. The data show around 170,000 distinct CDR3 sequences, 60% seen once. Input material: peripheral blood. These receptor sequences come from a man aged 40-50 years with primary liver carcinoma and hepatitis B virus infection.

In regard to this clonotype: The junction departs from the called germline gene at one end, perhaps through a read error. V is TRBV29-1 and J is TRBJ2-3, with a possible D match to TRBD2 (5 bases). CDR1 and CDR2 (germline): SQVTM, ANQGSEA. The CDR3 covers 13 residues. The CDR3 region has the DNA TGCAGGGTCCTAGTGGGGAGCACATATACACAGTATTTT. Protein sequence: CRVLVGSTYTQYF.

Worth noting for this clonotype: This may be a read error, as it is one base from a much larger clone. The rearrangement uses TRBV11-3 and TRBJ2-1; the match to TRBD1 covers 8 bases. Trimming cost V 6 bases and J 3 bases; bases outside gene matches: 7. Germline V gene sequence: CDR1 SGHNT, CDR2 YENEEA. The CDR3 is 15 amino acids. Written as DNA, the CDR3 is TGTGCCAGCAGGCCGACAGGGGCGGGCTACAATGAGCAGTTCTTC. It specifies CASRPTGAGYNEQFF.

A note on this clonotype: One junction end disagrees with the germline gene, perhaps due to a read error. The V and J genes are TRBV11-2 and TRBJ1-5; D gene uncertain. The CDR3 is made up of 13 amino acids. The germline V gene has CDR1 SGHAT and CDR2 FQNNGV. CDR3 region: CASSPELHQPQRF. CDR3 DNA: TGTGCCAGCAGCCCGGAGCTGCATCAGCCCCAGCGTTTT.

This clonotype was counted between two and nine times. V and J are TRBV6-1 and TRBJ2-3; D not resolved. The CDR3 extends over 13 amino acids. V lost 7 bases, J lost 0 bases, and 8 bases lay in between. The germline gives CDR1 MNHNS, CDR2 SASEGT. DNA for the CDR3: TGTGCCAGCAAACCGGATAGCACAGATACGCAGTATTTT. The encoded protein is CASKPDSTDTQYF.

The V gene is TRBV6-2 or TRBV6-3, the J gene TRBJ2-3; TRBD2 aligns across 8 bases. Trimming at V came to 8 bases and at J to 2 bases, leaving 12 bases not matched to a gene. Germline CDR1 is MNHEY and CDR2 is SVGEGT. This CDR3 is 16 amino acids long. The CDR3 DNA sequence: TGTGCCAGCGGAGTCAGGGTAGCGGGACCCACAGATACGCAGTATTTT. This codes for CASGVRVAGPTDTQYF.

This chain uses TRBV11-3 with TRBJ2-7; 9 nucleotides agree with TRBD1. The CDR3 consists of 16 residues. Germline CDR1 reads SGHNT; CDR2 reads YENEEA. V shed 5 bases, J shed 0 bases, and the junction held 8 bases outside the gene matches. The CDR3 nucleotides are TGTGCCAGCAGCCGCAGGGACAGGGATTACTCCTACGAGCAGTACTTC. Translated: CASSRRDRDYSYEQYF.

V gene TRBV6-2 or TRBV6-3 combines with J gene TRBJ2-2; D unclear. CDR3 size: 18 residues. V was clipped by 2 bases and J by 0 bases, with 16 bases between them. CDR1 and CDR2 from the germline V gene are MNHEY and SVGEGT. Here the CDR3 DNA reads TGTGCCAGCAGTTACAGGAATAGCAGTACCTCGAACACCGGGGAGCTGTTTTTT. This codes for CASSYRNSSTSNTGELFF.

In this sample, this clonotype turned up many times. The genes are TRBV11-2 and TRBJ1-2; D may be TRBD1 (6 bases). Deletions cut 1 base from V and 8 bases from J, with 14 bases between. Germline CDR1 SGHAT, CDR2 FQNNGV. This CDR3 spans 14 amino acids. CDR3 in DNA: TGTGCCAGCAGCTTAGGGGCGGGGGCGCGAGGCTACACCTTC. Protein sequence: CASSLGAGARGYTF.

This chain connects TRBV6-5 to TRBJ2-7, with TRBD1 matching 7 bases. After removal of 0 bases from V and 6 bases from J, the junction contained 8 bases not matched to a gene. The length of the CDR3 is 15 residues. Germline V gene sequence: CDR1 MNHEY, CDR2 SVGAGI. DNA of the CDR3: TGTGCCAGCAGTTACTCGGACAGGAGGCGTCGCGAGCAGTACTTC. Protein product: CASSYSDRRRREQYF.

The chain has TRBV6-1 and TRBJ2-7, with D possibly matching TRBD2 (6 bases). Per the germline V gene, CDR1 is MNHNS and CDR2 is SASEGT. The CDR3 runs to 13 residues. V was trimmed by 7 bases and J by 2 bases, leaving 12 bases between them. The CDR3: CASTGDSTYEQYF. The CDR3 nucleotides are TGTGCCAGCACCGGGGACTCAACCTACGAGCAGTACTTC.

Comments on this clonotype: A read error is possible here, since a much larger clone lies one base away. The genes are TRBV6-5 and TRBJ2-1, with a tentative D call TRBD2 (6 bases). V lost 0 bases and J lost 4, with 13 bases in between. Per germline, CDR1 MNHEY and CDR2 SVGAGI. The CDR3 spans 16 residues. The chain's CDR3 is CASSYSAGWVYNEQFF. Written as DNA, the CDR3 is TGTGCCAGCAGTTACTCGGCGGGATGGGTTTACAATGAGCAGTTCTTC.

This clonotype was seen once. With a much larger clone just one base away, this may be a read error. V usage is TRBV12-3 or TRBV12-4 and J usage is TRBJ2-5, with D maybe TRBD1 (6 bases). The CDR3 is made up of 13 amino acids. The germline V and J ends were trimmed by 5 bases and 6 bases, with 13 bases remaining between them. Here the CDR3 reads CASSLGARKTQYF. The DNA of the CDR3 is TGTGCCAGCAGTCTGGGGGCCAGGAAGACCCAGTACTTC.

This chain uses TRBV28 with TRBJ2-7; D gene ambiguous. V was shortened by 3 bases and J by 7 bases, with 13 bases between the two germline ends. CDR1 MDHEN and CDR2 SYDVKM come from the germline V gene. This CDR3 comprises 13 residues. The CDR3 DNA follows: TGTGCCAGCAGTTTGGTGACGGCAGGAGAGCAGTACTTC. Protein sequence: CASSLVTAGEQYF.

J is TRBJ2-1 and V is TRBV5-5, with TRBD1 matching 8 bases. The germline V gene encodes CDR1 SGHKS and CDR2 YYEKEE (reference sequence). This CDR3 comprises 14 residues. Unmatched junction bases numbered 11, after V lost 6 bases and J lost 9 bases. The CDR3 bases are TGTGCCAGCACCCCTCAGGGGGCAGGAGGTGAGCAGTTCTTC. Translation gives CASTPQGAGGEQFF.

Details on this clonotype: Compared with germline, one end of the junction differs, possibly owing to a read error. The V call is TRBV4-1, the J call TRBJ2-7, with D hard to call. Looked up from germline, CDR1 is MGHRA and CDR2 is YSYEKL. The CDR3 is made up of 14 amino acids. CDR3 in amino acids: CASCHPGRFYEQYF. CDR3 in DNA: TGCGCCAGCTGCCATCCCGGACGGTTCTACGAGCAGTACTTC.

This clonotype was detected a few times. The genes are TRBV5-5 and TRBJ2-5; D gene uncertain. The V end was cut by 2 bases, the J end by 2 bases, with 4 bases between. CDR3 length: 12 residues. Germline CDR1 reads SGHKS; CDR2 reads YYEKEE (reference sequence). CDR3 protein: CASSFLQETQYF. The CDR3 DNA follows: TGTGCCAGCAGCTTCTTACAAGAGACCCAGTACTTC.

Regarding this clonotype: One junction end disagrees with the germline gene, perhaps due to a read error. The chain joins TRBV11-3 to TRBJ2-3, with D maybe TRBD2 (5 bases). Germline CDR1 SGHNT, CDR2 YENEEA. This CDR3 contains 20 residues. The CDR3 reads CANSLGGKSTWDKGTDTQYF. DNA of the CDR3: TGTGCCAACAGCTTAGGAGGAAAGTCCACCTGGGATAAAGGGACAGATACGCAGTATTTT.

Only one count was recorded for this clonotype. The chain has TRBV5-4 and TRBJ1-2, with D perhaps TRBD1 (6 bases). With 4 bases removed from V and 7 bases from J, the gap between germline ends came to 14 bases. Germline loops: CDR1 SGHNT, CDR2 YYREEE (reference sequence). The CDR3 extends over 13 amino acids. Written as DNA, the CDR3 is TGTGCCAGCAGCCTGGACAGTGTCGGTGGCTACACCTTC. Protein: CASSLDSVGGYTF.

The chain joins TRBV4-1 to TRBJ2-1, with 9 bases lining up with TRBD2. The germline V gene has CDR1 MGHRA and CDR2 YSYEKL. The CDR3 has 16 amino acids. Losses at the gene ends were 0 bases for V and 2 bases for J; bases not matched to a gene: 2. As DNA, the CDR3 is TGCGCCAGCAGCCAAGAGATAGCGGGAGCCTACAATGAGCAGTTCTTC. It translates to CASSQEIAGAYNEQFF.

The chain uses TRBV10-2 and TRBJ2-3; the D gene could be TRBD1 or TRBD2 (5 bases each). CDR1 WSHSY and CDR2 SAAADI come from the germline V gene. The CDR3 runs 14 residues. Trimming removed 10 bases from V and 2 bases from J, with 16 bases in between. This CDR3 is CANIRGDLTDTQYF. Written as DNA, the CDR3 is TGCGCCAACATCCGAGGGGACCTCACAGATACGCAGTATTTT.

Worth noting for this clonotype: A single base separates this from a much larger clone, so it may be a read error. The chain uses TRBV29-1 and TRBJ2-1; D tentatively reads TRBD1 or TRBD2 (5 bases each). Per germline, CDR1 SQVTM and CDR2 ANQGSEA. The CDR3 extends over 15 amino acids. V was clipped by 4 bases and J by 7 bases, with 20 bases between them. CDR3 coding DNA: TGCAGCGTTGGCCCATGCGGTGGGGCGGGTAATGAGCAGTTCTTC. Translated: CSVGPCGGAGNEQFF.

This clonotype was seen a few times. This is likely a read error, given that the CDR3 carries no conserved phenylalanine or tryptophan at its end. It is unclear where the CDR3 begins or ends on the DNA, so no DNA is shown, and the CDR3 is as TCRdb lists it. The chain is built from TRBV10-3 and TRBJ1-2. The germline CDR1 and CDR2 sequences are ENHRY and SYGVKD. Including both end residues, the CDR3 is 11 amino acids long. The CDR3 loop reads CAISAREGGYL.